The 20 T cell receptor beta chains given below trace back to one sample, sequenced in a study of blood T cell repertoires in COVID-19. Assay: immunoSEQ multiplex PCR; the TCRdb copy retains only in-frame clones and omits some. The table includes around 160,000 clones, around 87% detected once. Sequences were obtained from peripheral blood. The receptors were gathered from a man aged 18-30 years with COVID-19, enrolled during active disease.

The chain is built from TRBV13 and TRBJ2-3; 9 bases fit TRBD2. The CDR3 sequence is 15 residues long. The V gene end was trimmed by 4 bases and the J gene end by 2 bases; junction bases not matched to a gene: 4. From germline, CDR1 is PRHDT and CDR2 FYEKMQ (reference sequence). The CDR3 DNA follows: TGTGCCAGCAGCTCAACTAGCGGGTCCACAGATACGCAGTATTTT. It specifies CASSSTSGSTDTQYF.

The chain couples TRBV28 to TRBJ1-1; 7 bases fit TRBD1. Per the germline V gene, CDR1 is MDHEN and CDR2 is SYDVKM. The CDR3 contains 17 residues. With V trimmed by 6 bases and J by 10 bases, 23 bases remained unmatched. CDR3 sequence (DNA): TGTGCCAGCAGCTTCAGGGGGATGGCAAACCTAAGGTCGGTAGCTTTCTTT. It is translated as CASSFRGMANLRSVAFF.

The gene calls are TRBV4-1 and TRBJ2-2; 9 bases align to TRBD2. The CDR3 consists of 16 residues. The germline gives CDR1 MGHRA, CDR2 YSYEKL. Trimming took 1 base from V and 7 from J; bases not matched to a gene: 7. CDR3 amino acids: CASSQGAGGPVGELFF. In nucleotides, the CDR3 is TGCGCCAGCAGCCAAGGTGCGGGAGGGCCGGTCGGGGAGCTGTTTTTT.

This clone was picked up one time. The chain is built from TRBV30 and TRBJ1-1, with D unresolved. Trimming shortened V by 4 bases and J by 2 bases, and 14 bases separated the two germline ends. The CDR3 consists of 14 residues. From germline, CDR1 is GTSNPN and CDR2 SVGIG (reference sequence). CDR3 in amino acids: CAWTSRRTNTEAFF. The CDR3 nucleotides read TGTGCCTGGACCTCCCGGAGAACCAACACTGAAGCTTTCTTT.

The chain recombines TRBV7-3 with TRBJ2-1; TRBD2 matches at 8 bases. The CDR3 length is 13 residues. V was pared by 5 bases and J by 7 bases, with 4 bases of the junction left unmatched. In germline, CDR1 is SGHTA, CDR2 FQGTGA. As DNA, the CDR3 is TGTGCCAGCAGCGGAACGGGGGGGAATGAGCAGTTCTTC. It translates to CASSGTGGNEQFF.

This clone was picked up one time. The chain carries TRBV5-6 and TRBJ1-1; D is ambiguous. Germline V CDR1 and CDR2: SGHDT, YYEEEE. The CDR3 is 15 amino acids. V was clipped by 3 bases and J by 2 bases, with 14 bases between them. The CDR3 spells CASSSNTRFNTEAFF. CDR3 nucleotide sequence: TGTGCCAGCAGCTCGAACACCCGATTCAACACTGAAGCTTTCTTT.

This chain uses TRBV15 with TRBJ2-7; TRBD2 matches 12 bases. Germline loops: CDR1 LNHNV, CDR2 YYDKDF (reference sequence). This CDR3 has 18 residues. J gave up 0 bases and V 6 bases, and 12 bases lay outside the gene matches. The CDR3 loop is CATRKTSGRAGSSYEQYF. The CDR3 coding sequence is TGTGCCACCAGAAAGACTAGCGGGAGAGCCGGGAGCTCCTACGAGCAGTACTTC.

The J gene is TRBJ2-2, the V gene TRBV24-1; 14 bases fit TRBD2. The CDR3 is made up of 20 amino acids. V shed 4 bases, J shed 3 bases, and the junction held 12 bases outside the gene matches. Per the germline V gene, CDR1 is KGHDR and CDR2 is SFDVKD. The CDR3 region is CATSDSRTSGRLADTGELFF. The CDR3 DNA sequence: TGTGCCACCAGTGACTCCCGGACTAGCGGGAGGCTGGCGGACACCGGGGAGCTGTTTTTT.

This rearrangement joins TRBV18 to TRBJ2-3; 11 nucleotides align to TRBD2. Losses at the gene ends were 6 bases for V and 2 bases for J; bases not matched to a gene: 7. The CDR3 is 16 amino acids. Germline V CDR1 and CDR2: KGHSH, LQKENI. The CDR3 spells CASSVILAGDTDTQYF. The CDR3 DNA is TGTGCCAGCTCCGTAATACTAGCGGGAGACACAGATACGCAGTATTTT.

The rearrangement links TRBV19 to TRBJ2-4; D is uncertain. The germline V gene encodes CDR1 LNHDA and CDR2 SQIVND (reference sequence). The V and J ends lost 2 bases and 0 bases respectively, with 14 bases between them. This CDR3 is built from 17 residues. The CDR3 loop reads CASSIFSGSSAKNIQYF. As DNA, the CDR3 is TGTGCCAGTAGTATATTCTCTGGCTCTTCAGCCAAAAACATTCAGTACTTC. Variable domain in full (rest from reference TRBV19 and TRBJ2-4): DGGITQSPKYLFRKEGQNVTLSCEQNLNHDAMYWYRQDPGQGLRLIYYSQIVNDFQKGDIAEGYSVSREKKESFPLTVTSAQKNPTAFYLCASSIFSGSSAKNIQYFGAGTRLSVL.

This chain links TRBV5-6 with TRBJ1-4, with 8 bases aligning to TRBD1. The CDR3 totals 14 residues. Germline V gene sequence: CDR1 SGHDT, CDR2 YYEEEE. V lost 4 bases, J lost 6 bases, and 5 bases stayed unmatched. The CDR3 DNA follows: TGTGCCAGCAGCCGGACAGGGTGGGATGAAAAACTGTTTTTT. This gives the protein CASSRTGWDEKLFF.

The chain combines TRBV7-2 with TRBJ2-1; weak D call: TRBD2 (6 bases). Trimming took off 6 bases at V and 0 bases at J, with 12 bases between the two ends. CDR1 is SGHTA, CDR2 FQGNSA, per germline. This CDR3 comprises 15 residues. The CDR3 nucleotides read TGTGCCAGCAGACCTCCCGGGAGCTCCTACAATGAGCAGTTCTTC. Translation: CASRPPGSSYNEQFF.

The chain recombines TRBV7-6 with TRBJ2-7, with TRBD1 matching over 10 bases. Per germline, CDR1 SGHVS and CDR2 FNYEAQ. The trim removed 0 bases at V and 2 bases at J, leaving 10 bases unmatched. The CDR3 is 18 residues long. The CDR3 region is CASSLAMTGGLVPYEQYF. The CDR3 region has the DNA TGTGCCAGCAGCTTAGCGATGACAGGGGGCCTCGTACCCTACGAGCAGTACTTC. The whole variable domain, filled in from reference TRBV7-6 and TRBJ2-7, reads GAGVSQSPRYKVTKRGQDVALRCDPISGHVSLYWYRQALGQGPEFLTYFNYEAQQDKSGLPNDRFSAERPEGSISTLTIQRTEQRDSAMYRCASSLAMTGGLVPYEQYFGPGTRLTVT.

The genes are TRBV6-5 and TRBJ2-7; 7 bases agree with TRBD1. The J segment lost 3 bases and the V segment lost 0 bases, leaving 5 bases of the junction unmatched. CDR1 and CDR2 (germline): MNHEY, SVGAGI. The CDR3 totals 15 residues. The CDR3 region has the DNA TGTGCCAGCAGTTACTCGGGGACAGCAAACTACGAGCAGTACTTC. It encodes CASSYSGTANYEQYF.

A few counts support this clone. The chain recombines TRBV6-1 with TRBJ1-5, with 8 bases matching TRBD1. The ends lost 3 bases at V and 6 bases at J; junction bases unmatched: 10. The CDR3 is 16 amino acids. Germline V gene sequence: CDR1 MNHNS, CDR2 SASEGT. This CDR3 is CASSDVRQGAGQPQHF. CDR3 sequence (DNA): TGTGCCAGCAGTGACGTTAGGCAGGGGGCAGGTCAGCCCCAGCATTTT.

V usage is TRBV2 and J usage is TRBJ2-5; TRBD1 agrees at 11 bases. This CDR3 is built from 16 residues. The ends lost 6 bases at V and 4 bases at J; junction bases unmatched: 10. The germline gives CDR1 SNHLY, CDR2 FYNNEI. Here the CDR3 DNA reads TGTGCCAGCAGAGAAAAACGGACAGGGGGCCCAGAGACCCAGTACTTC. The encoded protein is CASREKRTGGPETQYF.

The gene calls are TRBV18 and TRBJ1-2; a weak D match, TRBD1 (6 bases). Germline values: CDR1 KGHSH, CDR2 LQKENI. V was pared by 5 bases and J by 6 bases, with 31 bases between. There are 19 residues in the CDR3. CDR3 sequence (DNA): TGTGCCAGCTCAGAACACCCCCCGGGACACCCATCGACAAGAAATGGCTACACCTTC. Protein: CASSEHPPGHPSTRNGYTF.

The rearrangement joins TRBV18 to TRBJ2-1; no definite D call. The CDR3 has 16 amino acids. V lost 1 base and J 0 bases, leaving 10 bases between the germline ends. In germline, CDR1 is KGHSH, CDR2 LQKENI. Written as DNA, the CDR3 is TGTGCCAGCTCACCACAAACGGAGAGCTCCTACAATGAGCAGTTCTTC. Its translation: CASSPQTESSYNEQFF.

The chain links TRBV6-1 to TRBJ2-7; TRBD2 might be the D (5 bases). This CDR3 has 14 amino acids. CDR1 MNHNS and CDR2 SASEGT come from the germline V gene. Trimming cost V 2 bases and J 3 bases, with 11 bases left between them. CDR3 sequence reads: CASSESGIRYEQYF. The CDR3 DNA reads TGTGCCAGCAGTGAATCCGGGATCCGCTACGAGCAGTACTTC.

This clone has only one observation. The V call is TRBV5-1, the J call TRBJ2-5, with D perhaps TRBD1 (7 bases). This CDR3 is 15 amino acids long. Trimming stripped 4 bases from V and 1 base from J, with 14 bases between. Germline CDR1 is SGHRS and CDR2 is YFSETQ. This CDR3 reads CASSLGGQLQETQYF. CDR3 nucleotide sequence: TGCGCCAGCAGCCTCGGGGGACAGCTCCAAGAGACCCAGTACTTC.